The 24 T cell receptor beta chains listed next were all sequenced from one sample in a study of blood T cells in healthy people across ages. With a J-beta primer mix and a sample-barcoded 5' primer, a second PCR ran about 6 to 11 cycles. MiXCR, run by TCRdb on the 5' RACE reads, gives a single entry per CDR3 protein. This table holds about a million distinct CDR3 sequences, around 49% found once. Input material: blood. These receptors all stem from a man aged 25-45 years in good health.

The chain couples TRBV12-3 or TRBV12-4 to TRBJ2-5; 7 bases fit TRBD2. This CDR3 contains 14 residues. After removal of 3 bases from V and 3 bases from J, the junction contained 4 bases not matched to a gene. The CDR3 bases are TGTGCCAGCAGTTTCTCCGGGACTAAAGAGACCCAGTACTTC. It specifies CASSFSGTKETQYF.

The chain combines TRBV5-1 with TRBJ2-1; D might be TRBD1 (5 bases). The CDR3 sequence is 20 residues long. The germline CDR1 and CDR2 sequences are SGHRS and YFSETQ. V lost 3 bases to trimming and J lost 8 bases, with 33 bases between them. CDR3 region: CASSSTDLASTRGLIDEQFF. Written as DNA, the CDR3 is TGCGCCAGCAGCTCGACAGATCTCGCCTCGACGAGAGGTTTGATCGATGAGCAGTTCTTC. The whole variable domain, filled in from reference TRBV5-1 and TRBJ2-1, reads KAGVTQTPRYLIKTRGQQVTLSCSPISGHRSVSWYQQTPGQGLQFLFEYFSETQRNKGNFPGRFSGRQFSNSRSEMNVSTLELGDSALYLCASSSTDLASTRGLIDEQFFGPGTRLTVL.

The V gene is TRBV20-1, the J gene TRBJ2-3; a weak D match, TRBD1 (5 bases). The CDR3 runs to 14 residues. V was cut by 7 bases and J by 3 bases, with 17 bases left in between. Per germline, CDR1 DFQATT and CDR2 SNEGSKA (reference sequence). CDR3 bases: TGCAGTGGCCAGACCCAGGCAGGGACAGATACGCAGTATTTT. This translates into CSGQTQAGTDTQYF.

For this clonotype: The germline gene is not matched at one end of the junction; a read error may be the cause. The rearrangement links TRBV4-2 to TRBJ2-7, with 10 bases fitting TRBD2. Germline CDR1 and CDR2: LGHNA and YNFKEQ. The CDR3 sequence is 16 residues long. CDR3 in amino acids: CASSQVSSGGPYERYF. Written as DNA, the CDR3 is TGTGCTAGCAGCCAAGTCAGTAGCGGGGGGCCCTACGAGCGGTACTTC.

This chain uses TRBV2 with TRBJ2-4, with D possibly called TRBD1 or TRBD2 (5 bases each). The assigned J gene may be wrong: the sequence end matches TRBJ2-7 better. Germline loops: CDR1 SNHLY, CDR2 FYNNEI. This CDR3 contains 14 residues. CDR3 protein: CASSEAPGSYEQYF. CDR3 bases: TGTGCCAGCAGTGAAGCCCCAGGGAGCTACGAGCAGTACTTC.

The chain couples TRBV28 to TRBJ2-7; tentatively, D is TRBD2 (5 bases). CDR1 is MDHEN and CDR2 is SYDVKM in the germline V gene. Trimming pared 7 bases from V and 0 bases from J, leaving 13 bases between. The length of the CDR3 is 14 residues. CDR3 protein: CASTPTGYSYEQYF. The CDR3 DNA follows: TGTGCCAGCACACCGACGGGGTACTCCTACGAGCAGTACTTC. The full variable domain, its missing parts supplied by reference TRBV28 and TRBJ2-7, is DVKVTQSSRYLVKRTGEKVFLECVQDMDHENMFWYRQDPGLGLRLIYFSYDVKMKEKGDIPEGYSVSREKKERFSLILESASTNQTSMYLCASTPTGYSYEQYFGPGTRLTVT.

V usage is TRBV6-5 and J usage is TRBJ1-5; no reliable D call. This CDR3 has 13 amino acids. CDR1 and CDR2 (germline): MNHEY, SVGAGI. The V end lost 4 bases, the J end lost 12 bases, and 16 bases lay between the germline ends. The CDR3 is CASSSGPLFLQHF. CDR3 nucleotides: TGTGCCAGCAGTTCTGGGCCCCTTTTCCTCCAGCATTTT.

V gene TRBV6-1 combines with J gene TRBJ1-1; D is ambiguous. V gave up 3 bases and J gave up 5 bases, with 19 bases separating them. The CDR3 has 16 residues. The germline V gene has CDR1 MNHNS and CDR2 SASEGT. Written as DNA, the CDR3 is TGTGCCAGCAGTGATGCGCGGAGGGCGCGGGGAACTGAAGCTTTCTTT. Amino acid sequence: CASSDARRARGTEAFF.

In its sample, this clonotype was seen many times. The chain uses TRBV10-3 and TRBJ2-6, with 11 bases matching TRBD2. Germline V gives CDR1 ENHRY, CDR2 SYGVKD. After removal of 7 bases from V and 0 bases from J, the junction contained 8 bases not matched to a gene. This CDR3 comprises 18 residues. CDR3 DNA sequence: TGTGCCATCACCCCGACTAGCGGGGACTACTCTGGGGCCAACGTCCTGACTTTC. Translating gives CAITPTSGDYSGANVLTF.

This clonotype was seen only a few times. This chain joins TRBV20-1 and TRBJ1-1, with a tentative D call TRBD1 (5 bases). V lost 6 bases to trimming and J lost 1 base, with 6 bases between them. Germline V gene sequence: CDR1 DFQATT, CDR2 SNEGSKA (reference sequence). This CDR3 contains 11 residues. The DNA of the CDR3 is TGCAGTGCCGGGGGGAACACTGAAGCTTTCTTT. This codes for CSAGGNTEAFF.

This chain links TRBV28 with TRBJ2-1; TRBD2 might be the D (7 bases). The J call is uncertain, as TRBJ2-7 better fits the DNA end. This CDR3 contains 16 residues. The germline V gene has CDR1 MDHEN and CDR2 SYDVKM. CDR3: CASGGGHAVSYNEQYF. The CDR3 nucleotides are TGTGCCAGCGGGGGGGGCCATGCGGTCTCCTACAATGAGCAGTACTTC.

This clonotype was counted a few times. The V and J genes are TRBV4-2 and TRBJ2-1; the match to TRBD2 covers 11 bases. The CDR3 has 18 amino acids. Germline V gene lookup returns CDR1 LGHNA and CDR2 YNFKEQ. V shed 0 bases and J 8 bases; nucleotides not matched to a gene: 12. DNA of the CDR3: TGTGCCAGCAGCCAAGAGTTAACTAGCGGGGGCCGGGGGGATGAGCAGTTCTTC. This translates into CASSQELTSGGRGDEQFF.

This clonotype was counted only a few times. The chain combines TRBV7-2 with TRBJ2-1; weak D call: TRBD2 (5 bases). The CDR3 sequence is 14 residues long. Germline assignment: CDR1 SGHTA and CDR2 FQGNSA. V was cut by 6 bases and J by 8 bases, with 17 bases left in between. Here the CDR3 reads CASRLALLSDEQFF. The DNA of the CDR3 is TGTGCCAGCAGGCTAGCTCTACTATCTGATGAGCAGTTCTTC.

The CDR3 DNA reads TGTGCCAGCAGCTTGTGGGGGGGGGAGCTGTTTTTT. Protein product: CASSLWGGELFF. The chain employs TRBV7-2 and TRBJ2-2, with D perhaps TRBD1 or TRBD2 (5 bases each). The CDR3 totals 12 residues. The germline V gene encodes CDR1 SGHTA and CDR2 FQGNSA. V lost 3 bases and J 8 bases, leaving 7 bases between the germline ends.

The rearrangement joins TRBV7-2 to TRBJ2-7; tentatively, D is TRBD2 (6 bases). The CDR3 extends over 14 amino acids. Deletions cut 5 bases from V and 1 base from J, with 12 bases between. CDR1 is SGHTA, CDR2 FQGNSA, per germline. CDR3 DNA sequence: TGTGCCAGCAGCAACCCCGGACTATCCTACGAGCAGTACTTC. Protein: CASSNPGLSYEQYF.

V usage is TRBV20-1 and J usage is TRBJ2-7; D is unclear. Germline V CDR1 and CDR2: DFQATT, SNEGSKA (reference sequence). CDR3 length: 13 amino acids. The germline V and J ends were trimmed by 2 bases and 3 bases, with 11 bases remaining between them. The DNA of the CDR3 is TGCAGTGCTAGACCTTCCGACTTCTACGAGCAGTACTTC. It codes for CSARPSDFYEQYF.

The genes are TRBV7-2 and TRBJ2-5; D gene uncertain. The CDR3 sequence is 14 residues long. Germline loops: CDR1 SGHTA, CDR2 FQGNSA. The V end was cut by 4 bases, the J end by 5 bases, with 14 bases between. Here the CDR3 DNA reads TGTGCCAGCAGCTCCGCCGGCCTGCTGGAGACCCAGTACTTC. This translates into CASSSAGLLETQYF.

There are a few counts of this clonotype. The V gene is TRBV29-1, the J gene TRBJ2-3; TRBD2 might be the D (6 bases). This CDR3 region has 13 residues. The germline gives CDR1 SQVTM, CDR2 ANQGSEA. The V and J ends lost 3 bases and 4 bases respectively, with 11 bases between them. CDR3 nucleotide sequence: TGCAGCGTTGAGGCCGGGACTTCAGATACGCAGTATTTT. Amino acids: CSVEAGTSDTQYF.

This clonotype was counted between two and nine times. The V call is TRBV20-1, the J call TRBJ2-7, with a tentative D call TRBD2 (6 bases). CDR1 is DFQATT, CDR2 SNEGSKA, per germline (reference sequence). V shed 3 bases and J shed 0 bases, with 15 bases lying between them. CDR3 size: 15 residues. CDR3 bases: TGCAGTGCTAGCCGCCTTAGCGGAACCTCCTACGAGCAGTACTTC. Translation gives CSASRLSGTSYEQYF.

The chain couples TRBV4-1 to TRBJ2-4, with a possible D match to TRBD2 (5 bases). Trimming took off 1 base at V and 6 bases at J, with 13 bases between the two ends. Germline V CDR1 and CDR2: MGHRA, YSYEKL. CDR3 length equals 15 residues. CDR3 sequence (DNA): TGCGCCAGCAGCCAAGGGAGCGGACGGGGAAACATTCAGTACTTC. As protein: CASSQGSGRGNIQYF.

V gene TRBV20-1 combines with J gene TRBJ2-1; 9 bases fit TRBD2. The V and J ends lost 3 bases and 8 bases, in that order; junction bases with no gene match: 14. From germline, CDR1 is DFQATT and CDR2 SNEGSKA (reference sequence). The CDR3 is 16 residues long. The CDR3 nucleotides read TGCAGTGCTAGGGGCCCCTTAGCGGGGGCGATTGATGAGCAGTTCTTC. Protein sequence: CSARGPLAGAIDEQFF.

The chain joins TRBV7-2 to TRBJ2-6, with D unclear. Trimming left V 7 bases short and J 0 bases short, with 10 bases between. Germline V gene data show CDR1 as SGHTA and CDR2 as FQGNSA. The CDR3 length is 15 residues. For the CDR3, the DNA is TGTGCCAGCACCCGGGCGTCCTCTGGGGCCAACGTCCTGACTTTC. It codes for CASTRASSGANVLTF.

The gene calls are TRBV5-5 and TRBJ1-6; the D is unclear. The CDR3 has 15 amino acids. The germline V and J ends were trimmed by 0 bases and 10 bases, with 14 bases remaining between them. Germline lookup yields CDR1 SGHKS and CDR2 YYEKEE (reference sequence). CDR3 nucleotide sequence: TGTGCCAGCAGCTTGGGGGGAGGTAGTGACTCACCCCTCCACTTT. Translated, it gives CASSLGGGSDSPLHF.

The rearrangement links TRBV7-9 to TRBJ2-7; D possibly corresponds to TRBD1 (5 bases). The CDR3 totals 15 residues. CDR1 SEHNR and CDR2 FQNEAQ come from the germline V gene (reference sequence). The V and J ends lost 4 bases and 3 bases respectively, with 16 bases between them. This CDR3 reads CASSSTVTISYEQYF. In DNA form, the CDR3 reads TGTGCCAGCAGCTCGACAGTGACGATTAGCTACGAGCAGTACTTC. The complete variable domain, with remaining parts taken from reference TRBV7-9 and TRBJ2-7, reads DTGVSQNPRHKITKRGQNVTFRCDPISEHNRLYWYRQTLGQGPEFLTYFQNEAQLEKSRLLSDRFSAERPKGSFSTLEIQRTEQGDSAMYLCASSSTVTISYEQYFGPGTRLTVT.